The 30 T cell receptor beta chains reported below all come from one sample, sequenced in a study of cytomegalovirus exposure and HLA in healthy donors. PCR was performed using 60 Vbeta and 13 Jbeta primers. The table came from immunoSEQ multiplex PCR; TCRdb's copy has only in-frame clones and leaves some out. The table includes 200,000 or so clones, about 83% detected once. Specimen: PBMCs. The receptors come from a woman younger than 45 in good health and CMV-seropositive.

The rearrangement joins TRBV10-3 to TRBJ1-4; 8 bases align to TRBD1. The germline CDR1 and CDR2 sequences are ENHRY and SYGVKD. Germline trimming cut 10 bases from V and 8 bases from J; bases unmatched to any gene: 12. This CDR3 has 14 amino acids. The CDR3 region is CATQFDRGREKLFF. In DNA form, the CDR3 reads TGTGCCACCCAATTCGACAGGGGCCGAGAAAAACTGTTTTTT.

The V and J genes are TRBV29-1 and TRBJ2-1; the D gene is possibly TRBD2 (7 bases). Trimming removed 7 bases at V and 5 bases at J, with 18 bases between. Germline V gene lookup returns CDR1 SQVTM and CDR2 ANQGSEA. CDR3 length: 14 residues. The chain's CDR3 is CSGRQVGRHNEQFF. The CDR3 nucleotides are TGCAGCGGGAGACAGGTCGGGAGGCACAATGAGCAGTTCTTC.

Here the CDR3 DNA reads TGTGCCAGTAGAATGGGGGACAGTTTTAATGAAAAACTGTTTTTT. Its protein is CASRMGDSFNEKLFF. The rearrangement uses TRBV19 and TRBJ1-4; 7 positions match TRBD1. CDR3 length: 15 amino acids. The junction had 8 bases not matched to a gene; V was cut back by 6 bases and J by 4 bases. The germline V gene has CDR1 LNHDA and CDR2 SQIVND (reference sequence). Variable domain in full (rest from reference TRBV19 and TRBJ1-4): DGGITQSPKYLFRKEGQNVTLSCEQNLNHDAMYWYRQDPGQGLRLIYYSQIVNDFQKGDIAEGYSVSREKKESFPLTVTSAQKNPTAFYLCASRMGDSFNEKLFFGSGTQLSVL.

This clone appeared a single time. The chain carries TRBV5-1 and TRBJ1-1, with TRBD1 matching over 10 bases. V was clipped by 4 bases and J by 7 bases; unmatched bases: 13. The CDR3 contains 16 residues. Per the germline V gene, CDR1 is SGHRS and CDR2 is YFSETQ. The CDR3 region has the DNA TGCGCCAGCAGCCTTTTCTCCGGGACAGGGGATAGTGAAGCTTTCTTT. Translation: CASSLFSGTGDSEAFF.

This chain joins TRBV6-5 and TRBJ1-1; D is uncertain. Germline V gene sequence: CDR1 MNHEY, CDR2 SVGAGI. The CDR3 sequence is 13 residues long. V shed 10 bases and J shed 3 bases, with 15 bases lying between them. CDR3 amino acids: CATRITGDTEAFF. The CDR3 nucleotides read TGTGCCACCCGAATTACCGGGGACACTGAAGCTTTCTTT.

V is TRBV5-6 and J is TRBJ1-1; the match to TRBD1 covers 12 bases. Germline CDR1 and CDR2: SGHDT and YYEEEE. The CDR3 is 16 amino acids. V was clipped by 4 bases and J by 0 bases; unmatched bases: 4. The CDR3 sequence: CASSMGQGALNTEAFF. DNA of the CDR3: TGTGCCAGCAGCATGGGACAGGGGGCACTGAACACTGAAGCTTTCTTT. The entire variable domain, with the rest obtained from reference TRBV5-6 and TRBJ1-1, is as follows: DAGVTQSPTHLIKTRGQQVTLRCSPKSGHDTVSWYQQALGQGPQFIFQYYEEEERQRGNFPDRFSGHQFPNYSSELNVNALLLGDSALYLCASSMGQGALNTEAFFGQGTRLTVV.

The V and J genes are TRBV9 and TRBJ2-3, with a possible D match to TRBD1 (5 bases). The germline V and J ends were trimmed by 7 bases and 2 bases, with 11 bases remaining between them. In germline, CDR1 is SGDLS, CDR2 YYNGEE. This CDR3 is built from 13 residues. The CDR3 region is CASSEGDTDTQYF. In nucleotides, the CDR3 is TGTGCCAGCTCAGAAGGGGACACAGATACGCAGTATTTT.

This clone showed up just a few times. The CDR3 sequence: CASSIRGTGGDEEQYF. The CDR3 nucleotides read TGTGCCAGTAGTATAAGAGGCACAGGTGGGGATGAGGAGCAGTACTTC. The chain links TRBV19 to TRBJ2-7, with D perhaps TRBD1 (5 bases). V was cut by 2 bases and J by 7 bases, with 21 bases left in between. The CDR3 runs 16 residues. Germline V gene sequence: CDR1 LNHDA, CDR2 SQIVND (reference sequence).

The chain couples TRBV4-3 to TRBJ2-2; D possibly corresponds to TRBD1 (6 bases). The V end was cut by 0 bases, the J end by 4 bases, with 12 bases between. This CDR3 contains 16 residues. Germline assignment: CDR1 LGHNA and CDR2 YSLEER. Written as DNA, the CDR3 is TGCGCCAGCAGCCAAGATGGCAGGGGCCCCACCGGGGAGCTGTTTTTT. Translated: CASSQDGRGPTGELFF.

The chain links TRBV5-6 to TRBJ1-3; 9 nucleotides agree with TRBD1. The V segment lost 2 bases and the J segment 0 bases; nucleotides outside the gene matches: 9. The V gene's germline CDR1 is SGHDT and CDR2 YYEEEE. This CDR3 is built from 18 residues. For the CDR3, the DNA is TGTGCCAGCAGCTTCGGTGGGACAGGGTTTCACTCTGGAAACACCATATATTTT. It codes for CASSFGGTGFHSGNTIYF.

In regard to this clone: The sample holds other DNA sequences that translate to the same CDR3. This chain uses TRBV18 with TRBJ1-1, with D possibly matching TRBD1 (6 bases). Germline V gene sequence: CDR1 KGHSH, CDR2 LQKENI. This CDR3 comprises 13 residues. V gave up 6 bases and J gave up 1 base, with 9 bases separating them. The CDR3 region is CASSLTGNTEAFF. The CDR3 coding sequence is TGTGCCAGCTCGCTGACAGGGAACACTGAAGCTTTCTTT.

This chain links TRBV6-5 with TRBJ1-1; weak D call: TRBD1 (5 bases). Germline-derived CDR1 and CDR2 are MNHEY and SVGAGI. V was clipped by 8 bases and J by 7 bases, with 20 bases between them. The CDR3 runs 14 residues. CDR3 in amino acids: CASRPGGGRGEAFF. Written as DNA, the CDR3 is TGTGCCAGCCGACCGGGGGGGGGAAGAGGTGAAGCTTTCTTT.

The chain has TRBV7-9 and TRBJ1-4; 8 nucleotides line up with TRBD1. CDR1 and CDR2 from the germline V gene are SEHNR and FQNEAQ (reference sequence). The trim removed 6 bases at V and 4 bases at J, leaving 4 bases unmatched. The CDR3 consists of 14 residues. The CDR3 protein is CASRPQGVNEKLFF. The CDR3 nucleotides read TGTGCCAGCAGGCCACAGGGGGTTAATGAAAAACTGTTTTTT.

The CDR3 here is CASSIRLPGGTSTDTQYF. CDR3 bases: TGTGCCAGTAGTATCCGCCTCCCGGGGGGCACTAGCACAGATACGCAGTATTTT. The chain carries TRBV19 and TRBJ2-3; D perhaps matches TRBD2 (7 bases). Germline assignment: CDR1 LNHDA and CDR2 SQIVND (reference sequence). The V end was cut by 3 bases, the J end by 0 bases, with 19 bases between. CDR3 size: 18 residues.

This chain uses TRBV18 with TRBJ1-5; D gene uncertain. The CDR3 totals 16 residues. The germline V gene encodes CDR1 KGHSH and CDR2 LQKENI. Trimming removed 0 bases from V and 0 bases from J, with 9 bases in between. The CDR3 nucleotides read TGTGCCAGCTCACCACCGGGGAGAAATAGCAATCAGCCCCAGCATTTT. This sequence encodes CASSPPGRNSNQPQHF.

The chain carries TRBV10-3 and TRBJ2-1; 15 positions agree with TRBD2. The junction had 4 bases not matched to a gene; V was cut back by 6 bases and J by 7 bases. Germline V gene data show CDR1 as ENHRY and CDR2 as SYGVKD. The CDR3 loop spans 15 amino acids. CDR3 sequence reads: CAIRGTSGGMNEQFF. DNA of the CDR3: TGTGCCATCAGGGGGACTAGCGGGGGGATGAATGAGCAGTTCTTC.

The V call is TRBV19, the J call TRBJ1-3; no definite D call. The CDR3 loop spans 12 amino acids. Germline values: CDR1 LNHDA, CDR2 SQIVND (reference sequence). The V end was cut by 5 bases, the J end by 5 bases, with 7 bases between. For the CDR3, the DNA is TGTGCCAGTAGTCCGTCTCGAAACACCATATATTTT. Amino acid sequence: CASSPSRNTIYF.

This chain links TRBV29-1 with TRBJ2-2; no clear D gene. Germline V gene sequence: CDR1 SQVTM, CDR2 ANQGSEA. The CDR3 has 13 amino acids. V lost 4 bases to trimming and J lost 2 bases, with 8 bases between them. This CDR3 is CSVASSNTGELFF. CDR3 nucleotides: TGCAGCGTTGCTAGTTCTAACACCGGGGAGCTGTTTTTT.

The chain has TRBV18 and TRBJ2-5; D remains ambiguous. Germline assignment: CDR1 KGHSH and CDR2 LQKENI. The V and J ends lost 4 bases and 2 bases respectively, with 14 bases between them. This CDR3 comprises 15 residues. The CDR3 nucleotides read TGTGCCAGCTCACTCTATACAGAAGAACAAGAGACCCAGTACTTC. Residues: CASSLYTEEQETQYF.

This clone was detected once. This chain's CDR3 is CASSSKGGTGTQYF. For the CDR3, the DNA is TGTGCCAGCAGCTCGAAAGGCGGGACCGGAACCCAGTACTTC. V and J are TRBV7-9 and TRBJ2-5; D is possibly TRBD2 (6 bases). The V and J ends lost 4 bases and 8 bases respectively, with 17 bases between them. This CDR3 has 14 amino acids. Germline CDR1 reads SEHNR; CDR2 reads FQNEAQ (reference sequence). Full variable domain (rest looked up from reference TRBV7-9 and TRBJ2-5): DTGVSQNPRHKITKRGQNVTFRCDPISEHNRLYWYRQTLGQGPEFLTYFQNEAQLEKSRLLSDRFSAERPKGSFSTLEIQRTEQGDSAMYLCASSSKGGTGTQYFGPGTRLLVL.

This sequence joins TRBV7-2 and TRBJ1-2, with unresolved D. CDR1 and CDR2 (germline): SGHTA, FQGNSA. This CDR3 contains 15 residues. The V end lost 5 bases, the J end lost 8 bases, and 21 bases lay between the germline ends. The CDR3 loop reads CASSDDTQSLHGYTF. CDR3 coding DNA: TGTGCCAGCAGCGACGATACACAGTCTCTACACGGCTACACCTTC.

The chain carries TRBV25-1 and TRBJ2-5; tentatively, D is TRBD1 (7 bases). The CDR3 runs to 13 residues. V dropped 4 bases and J dropped 5 bases, with 11 bases sitting between them. Germline CDR1 and CDR2: MGHDK and SYGVNS. The CDR3 sequence: CASSVRGEETQYF. CDR3 coding DNA: TGTGCCAGCAGTGTCAGGGGGGAGGAGACCCAGTACTTC.

This chain connects TRBV7-2 to TRBJ1-4, with D perhaps TRBD1 (6 bases). The V end lost 4 bases, the J end lost 5 bases, and 11 bases lay between the germline ends. Germline V gene sequence: CDR1 SGHTA, CDR2 FQGNSA. This CDR3 contains 14 residues. CDR3 coding DNA: TGTGCCAGCAGCTCGACAGGACCAAATGAAAAACTGTTTTTT. Residues: CASSSTGPNEKLFF.

V gene TRBV28 combines with J gene TRBJ2-7, with 9 bases identical to TRBD2. This CDR3 contains 19 residues. The ends lost 10 bases at V and 5 bases at J; junction bases unmatched: 27. Germline V lookup: CDR1 MDHEN, CDR2 SYDVKM. The CDR3 DNA reads TGTGCCACTGGGGGACTTAGTAGCGGGAGTTCCCATTCACTTGACGAGCAGTACTTC. Amino acid sequence: CATGGLSSGSSHSLDEQYF.

This sequence joins TRBV7-3 and TRBJ2-6; D is ambiguous. Trimming cost V 6 bases and J 3 bases, with 12 bases left between them. The CDR3 covers 15 residues. Germline V gene data show CDR1 as SGHTA and CDR2 as FQGTGA. In DNA, the CDR3 is TGTGCCAGCAGTCCCACTGGGCGTGGGGCCAACGTCCTGACTTTC. Translated: CASSPTGRGANVLTF. The full variable domain, in which reference TRBV7-3 and TRBJ2-6 provide the parts outside the CDR3, is GAGVSQTPSNKVTEKGKYVELRCDPISGHTALYWYRQSLGQGPEFLIYFQGTGAADDSGLPNDRFFAVRPEGSVSTLKIQRTERGDSAVYLCASSPTGRGANVLTFGAGSRLTVL.

This rearrangement joins TRBV5-6 to TRBJ2-4; 10 bases map to TRBD2. CDR3 length: 15 amino acids. Germline V gives CDR1 SGHDT, CDR2 YYEEEE. Trimming took 2 bases from V and 4 from J; bases not matched to a gene: 3. This CDR3 is CASSFWTSGKNIQYF. The DNA of the CDR3 is TGTGCCAGCAGCTTCTGGACTAGCGGAAAAAACATTCAGTACTTC.

This chain uses TRBV12-5 with TRBJ1-3, with D possibly being TRBD1 (5 bases). The CDR3 contains 14 residues. Trimming left V 6 bases short and J 5 bases short, with 14 bases between. Germline V gene sequence: CDR1 LGHNT, CDR2 FRNRAP. CDR3 sequence: CASGPGLIRNTIYF. CDR3 DNA sequence: TGTGCTAGTGGCCCGGGACTCATTCGAAACACCATATATTTT. Variable domain in full (rest from reference TRBV12-5 and TRBJ1-3): DARVTQTPRHKVTEMGQEVTMRCQPILGHNTVFWYRQTMMQGLELLAYFRNRAPLDDSGMPKDRFSAEMPDATLATLKIQPSEPRDSAVYFCASGPGLIRNTIYFGEGSWLTVV.

The chain carries TRBV5-4 and TRBJ2-7; 8 bases line up with TRBD1. Trimming removed 5 bases from V and 2 bases from J; junction bases left unmatched: 3. Per germline, CDR1 SGHNT and CDR2 YYREEE (reference sequence). The CDR3 is 13 amino acids. CDR3 sequence reads: CASRTGQAYEQYF. The CDR3 bases are TGTGCCAGCAGAACGGGACAGGCCTACGAGCAGTACTTC.

This rearrangement joins TRBV27 to TRBJ2-7; 7 bases agree with TRBD2. After removal of 4 bases from V and 5 bases from J, the junction contained 8 bases not matched to a gene. Germline-derived CDR1 and CDR2 are MNHEY and SMNVEV (reference sequence). The length of the CDR3 is 14 residues. The CDR3 reads CASSSSGINNEQYF. The CDR3 nucleotides are TGTGCCAGCAGTTCCAGCGGGATAAATAACGAGCAGTACTTC.

The chain employs TRBV10-3 and TRBJ2-5, with a tentative D call TRBD2 (6 bases). V was trimmed by 3 bases and J by 5 bases, leaving 7 bases between them. The CDR3 extends over 12 amino acids. Looked up from germline, CDR1 is ENHRY and CDR2 is SYGVKD. The CDR3 region has the DNA TGTGCCATCAGTGATGGAGGGGAGACCCAGTACTTC. This encodes CAISDGGETQYF.